The next 19 T cell receptor beta chains were all read from a single sample in a study of cytomegalovirus exposure and HLA in healthy donors listed by TCRdb under 2017. The library came from the immunoSEQ multiplex PCR assay. A mixture of 60 forward primers for TCR Vbeta segments and 13 reverse primers for TCR Jbeta segments was used in the multiplex PCR. TCRdb stores this immuneACCESS table with in-frame sequences only. Part of the clones is absent; in the studies checked, under half of the shortfall reflects unresolved V genes, and no reason is known for the rest. This sample is represented by over 75,000 clones; around 82% of them were singletons. The ten largest account for about 0.69% of the sample. Sequencing was carried out using PBMCs. The receptors derive from a woman aged 55-70 years in good health and CMV-seronegative.

This clone occurred once. The V gene is TRBV5-1, the J gene TRBJ2-7, with D maybe TRBD1 (6 bases). V lost 4 bases, J lost 4 bases, and 12 bases lay in between. CDR1 is SGHRS, CDR2 YFSETQ, per germline. The CDR3 loop spans 13 amino acids. CDR3 nucleotides: TGCGCCAGCAGCCCCGGACAGTCTTACGAGCAGTACTTC. Translated: CASSPGQSYEQYF. Full variable domain (missing parts from reference TRBV5-1 and TRBJ2-7): KAGVTQTPRYLIKTRGQQVTLSCSPISGHRSVSWYQQTPGQGLQFLFEYFSETQRNKGNFPGRFSGRQFSNSRSEMNVSTLELGDSALYLCASSPGQSYEQYFGPGTRLTVT.

The chain recombines TRBV28 with TRBJ2-7; unclear D gene. Germline CDR1 and CDR2: MDHEN and SYDVKM. The V end lost 8 bases, the J end lost 7 bases, and 12 bases lay between the germline ends. The CDR3 length is 11 residues. The CDR3, as DNA: TGTGCCAGCGGCGCGGTTTGGGAGCAGTACTTC. This codes for CASGAVWEQYF.

As concerns this clone: The identical CDR3 is also encoded by other nucleotide sequences in the sample. The chain is built from TRBV9 and TRBJ1-2; tentatively, D is TRBD1 (5 bases). Germline lookup yields CDR1 SGDLS and CDR2 YYNGEE. CDR3 length: 14 residues. V was trimmed by 0 bases and J by 4 bases, leaving 10 bases between them. In nucleotides, the CDR3 is TGTGCCAGCAGCGTAGGGGGCAGGTCCTATGGCTACACCTTC. Residues: CASSVGGRSYGYTF.

This chain's CDR3 is CASSLAHRGPETQYF. CDR3 in DNA: TGTGCCAGCAGCTTAGCGCACAGGGGACCCGAGACCCAGTACTTC. The chain recombines TRBV7-2 with TRBJ2-5; 7 bases are shared with TRBD1. The CDR3 extends over 15 amino acids. The V segment lost 0 bases and the J segment 5 bases; nucleotides outside the gene matches: 6. Germline-derived CDR1 and CDR2 are SGHTA and FQGNSA.

The gene calls are TRBV7-2 and TRBJ2-1; 7 bases line up with TRBD1. The germline gives CDR1 SGHTA, CDR2 FQGNSA. The CDR3 is 15 residues long. Losses at the gene ends were 5 bases for V and 4 bases for J; bases not matched to a gene: 8. CDR3 residues: CASSQNRGPYNEQFF. CDR3 bases: TGTGCCAGCAGCCAAAACAGGGGCCCATACAATGAGCAGTTCTTC. The entire variable domain, with the rest obtained from reference TRBV7-2 and TRBJ2-1, is as follows: GAGVSQSPSNKVTEKGKDVELRCDPISGHTALYWYRQSLGQGLEFLIYFQGNSAPDKSGLPSDRFSAERTGGSVSTLTIQRTQQEDSAVYLCASSQNRGPYNEQFFGPGTRLTVL.

The chain is built from TRBV28 and TRBJ1-2; D is perhaps TRBD1 (6 bases). The germline V gene has CDR1 MDHEN and CDR2 SYDVKM. The V end was cut by 3 bases, the J end by 4 bases, with 6 bases between. The CDR3 consists of 12 residues. The CDR3 reads CASSLDSYGYTF. The CDR3 bases are TGTGCCAGCAGTTTGGACAGCTATGGCTACACCTTC.

This sequence joins TRBV14 and TRBJ2-1, with TRBD2 matching over 10 bases. CDR1 is SGHDN and CDR2 is FVKESK in the germline V gene. The CDR3 loop spans 18 amino acids. Unmatched junction bases numbered 15, after V lost 4 bases and J lost 6 bases. CDR3 coding DNA: TGTGCCAGCAGCCCGTACCCCCCACTAGCGGGATGGGGCAATGAGCAGTTCTTC. Its translation is CASSPYPPLAGWGNEQFF.

This chain links TRBV4-3 with TRBJ2-3; the match to TRBD2 covers 9 bases. Losses at the gene ends were 0 bases for V and 6 bases for J; bases not matched to a gene: 7. This CDR3 is built from 16 residues. Germline assignment: CDR1 LGHNA and CDR2 YSLEER. The CDR3 reads CASSQDSAGGRDTQYF. CDR3 sequence (DNA): TGCGCCAGCAGCCAAGATTCGGCGGGGGGGCGCGATACGCAGTATTTT.

The chain has TRBV7-6 and TRBJ2-7; 7 nucleotides line up with TRBD2. Germline V gives CDR1 SGHVS, CDR2 FNYEAQ. The CDR3 spans 13 residues. After removal of 3 bases from V and 4 bases from J, the junction contained 3 bases not matched to a gene. CDR3 DNA sequence: TGTGCCAGCAGCTTGGGGGGGAGGTACGAGCAGTACTTC. Protein product: CASSLGGRYEQYF. The whole variable domain, filled in from reference TRBV7-6 and TRBJ2-7, reads GAGVSQSPRYKVTKRGQDVALRCDPISGHVSLYWYRQALGQGPEFLTYFNYEAQQDKSGLPNDRFSAERPEGSISTLTIQRTEQRDSAMYRCASSLGGRYEQYFGPGTRLTVT.

The rearrangement links TRBV9 to TRBJ1-4; unclear D gene. In germline, CDR1 is SGDLS, CDR2 YYNGEE. This CDR3 is built from 15 residues. With 0 bases removed from V and 0 bases from J, the gap between germline ends came to 6 bases. CDR3 in amino acids: CASSVGPATNEKLFF. CDR3 coding DNA: TGTGCCAGCAGCGTAGGTCCCGCAACTAATGAAAAACTGTTTTTT.

The chain links TRBV27 to TRBJ1-1; tentatively, D is TRBD1 (6 bases). Germline V lookup: CDR1 MNHEY, CDR2 SMNVEV (reference sequence). Trimming took off 2 bases at V and 2 bases at J, with 9 bases between the two ends. The CDR3 covers 14 residues. CDR3 bases: TGTGCCAGCAGTTTAGACAGGTTAAACACTGAAGCTTTCTTT. Its protein product is CASSLDRLNTEAFF.

The chain uses TRBV11-2 and TRBJ2-1, with D possibly TRBD2 on 6 matching bases. The CDR3 covers 13 residues. The germline gives CDR1 SGHAT, CDR2 FQNNGV. Trimming took off 0 bases at V and 7 bases at J, with 7 bases between the two ends. DNA of the CDR3: TGTGCCAGCAGCTTAGATCGGGGGAATGAGCAGTTCTTC. Amino acid sequence: CASSLDRGNEQFF.

This sequence joins TRBV27 and TRBJ2-7, with 11 bases that match TRBD2. V lost 4 bases, J lost 4 bases, and 9 bases stayed unmatched. Germline CDR1 and CDR2: MNHEY and SMNVEV (reference sequence). The CDR3 contains 16 residues. DNA for the CDR3: TGTGCCAGCAGTTCGGTAGCGGGAGGGCATAGGTACGAGCAGTACTTC. Its translation: CASSSVAGGHRYEQYF.

The table lists this clone with a few counts. This chain uses TRBV6-6 with TRBJ1-1; possible D gene TRBD1, 5 bases. The CDR3 contains 14 residues. CDR1 is MNHNY, CDR2 SVGAGI, per germline (reference sequence). Trimming left V 4 bases short and J 1 base short, with 10 bases between. The CDR3 DNA reads as TGTGCCAGCAGTTCAAACCAGGGGAACACTGAAGCTTTCTTT. Protein sequence: CASSSNQGNTEAFF.

The rearrangement uses TRBV7-9 and TRBJ1-5, with 8 bases aligning to TRBD1. CDR3 length: 13 amino acids. The trim removed 3 bases at V and 7 bases at J, leaving 2 bases unmatched. Germline V gene sequence: CDR1 SEHNR, CDR2 FQNEAQ (reference sequence). The CDR3 spells CASSLTGDQPQHF. Here the CDR3 DNA reads TGTGCCAGCAGCTTGACAGGGGACCAGCCCCAGCATTTT.

This chain connects TRBV5-6 to TRBJ1-5; D unresolved. The CDR3 consists of 12 residues. The germline V and J ends were trimmed by 3 bases and 9 bases, with 10 bases remaining between them. CDR1 SGHDT and CDR2 YYEEEE come from the germline V gene. The chain's CDR3 is CASSSPRGPQHF. For the CDR3, the DNA is TGTGCCAGCAGCTCGCCCCGGGGGCCCCAGCATTTT.

This clone turned up a few times. The rearrangement links TRBV4-1 to TRBJ2-5, with D perhaps matching TRBD1 (7 bases). The CDR3 totals 14 residues. V was shortened by 0 bases and J by 3 bases, with 8 bases between the two germline ends. CDR1 is MGHRA and CDR2 is YSYEKL in the germline V gene. The DNA for the CDR3 is TGCGCCAGCAGCCAAGACAGGGGGGAAGAGACCCAGTACTTC. This codes for CASSQDRGEETQYF.

The J gene is TRBJ2-1, the V gene TRBV9; 11 nucleotides align to TRBD2. Looked up from germline, CDR1 is SGDLS and CDR2 is YYNGEE. CDR3 size: 14 residues. V lost 6 bases to trimming and J lost 8 bases; unmatched junction nucleotides: 7. The CDR3 coding sequence is TGTGCCAGCACTTCTACTAGCGGGGGCTATGAGCAGTTCTTC. Its protein product is CASTSTSGGYEQFF. Supplemented by reference TRBV9 and TRBJ2-1, the full variable domain reads DSGVTQTPKHLITATGQRVTLRCSPRSGDLSVYWYQQSLDQGLQFLIQYYNGEERAKGNILERFSAQQFPDLHSELNLSSLELGDSALYFCASTSTSGGYEQFFGPGTRLTVL.

The rearrangement uses TRBV6-5 and TRBJ2-7, with 9 bases identical to TRBD2. The CDR3 sequence is 14 residues long. Losses at the gene ends were 7 bases for V and 2 bases for J; bases not matched to a gene: 6. Germline values: CDR1 MNHEY, CDR2 SVGAGI. The CDR3 loop is CASMLTSGPYEQYF. The CDR3 nucleotides read TGTGCCAGCATGTTGACTAGCGGTCCCTACGAGCAGTACTTC.